This T cell receptor (beta chain) was sequenced in a study of CXCR3-negative and CXCR3-positive naive CD8 T cells. As for the study in general: For each library, about 1.5 +/- 0.3 million TRB reads were obtained, about 135 million in total.

The CDR3 length is 14 residues. Germline-derived CDR1 and CDR2 are LNHDA and SQIVND (reference sequence). Preparation of TRB cDNA libraries relied on 5' RACE carrying UMI labels. TCRdb re-called the 5' RACE reads; one entry per CDR3 protein, DNA not given. The sample has about 6,700 distinct CDR3 sequences. As for this clonotype: Its antigen is not identified.

Regarding the study as a whole: The study found more hydrophobic TRB CDR3s in CXCR3-positive naive cells than in CXCR3-negative naive cells.

This TCR was recovered from a human donor in good health. Some clones in this sample may be carry-over from other donors' samples. The rearrangement joins TRBV19 to TRBJ1-1; TCRdb selects TRBD1, and the lack of DNA leaves this call unchecked. The specimen was naive CXCR3+ CD8+ T cells from blood. Subset described: CD45RO-CCR7+CD27+CD95- naive CD8+ T cells expressing CXCR3 (TNR3+). This chain's CDR3 is CASSVGQGNTEAFF.